This TCR beta chain was sequenced in a study of tumour-infiltrating T cells in Burkitt lymphoma. Findings and limits, study-wide: Many Burkitt lymphoma patients shared several public clonotypes.

This clone turned up a few times. Its antigen is as yet unknown. The assay was immunoSEQ multiplex PCR, and TCRdb's table has in-frame clones only and misses some. The sample holds 250 to 300 clones, around 15% seen once. Germline assignment: CDR1 MNHNS and CDR2 SASEGT. The V end lost 8 bases, the J end lost 3 bases, and 13 bases lay between the germline ends. This CDR3 region has 13 residues. Sequencing was carried out using tumor tissue from a relapse. The receptor was isolated from a human donor with relapsed Burkitt lymphoma. This chain links TRBV6-1 with TRBJ1-2; D remains ambiguous. The CDR3 spells CASRGSADYGYTF. CDR3 bases: TGTGCCAGCCGGGGTTCGGCGGACTATGGCTACACCTTC.